These 4 T cell receptor beta chains were sequenced from one sample in a study of T cells in Graves' hyperthyroidism and ophthalmopathy. From RNA transcripts, TCR beta CDR3 regions were amplified. Using the HTBI primer set, a first-round RT-PCR was run on the TCR CDR3. TCRdb re-analysed the multiplex PCR reads in MiXCR, keeping a single row per CDR3 protein. Of around 520,000 distinct CDR3 sequences listed, approximately 14% are singletons. Sequenced input: blood. These receptor sequences come from a woman between 40 and 50 years old with Graves' hyperthyroidism.

This clonotype was observed at least ten times. J is TRBJ2-7 and V is TRBV28; tentative D call: TRBD1 (6 bases). Trimming stripped 8 bases from V and 1 base from J, with 12 bases between. The V gene's germline CDR1 is MDHEN and CDR2 SYDVKM. The CDR3 spans 13 residues. CDR3 amino acids: CASSKTGSYEQYF. The CDR3 bases are TGTGCCAGCTCAAAGACAGGTTCCTACGAGCAGTACTTC.

This clonotype was counted between two and nine times. The chain recombines TRBV5-5 with TRBJ2-1, with 9 nucleotides matching TRBD1. Trimming at V came to 0 bases and at J to 3 bases, leaving 10 bases not matched to a gene. Per the germline V gene, CDR1 is SGHKS and CDR2 is YYEKEE (reference sequence). The CDR3 length is 18 residues. Here the CDR3 reads CASSLAVSGQGFYNEQFF. As DNA, the CDR3 is TGTGCCAGCAGCTTGGCCGTTTCAGGACAGGGGTTCTACAATGAGCAGTTCTTC.

Many counts were recorded for this clonotype. This chain connects TRBV12-5 to TRBJ2-3; the match to TRBD2 covers 8 bases. There are 21 residues in the CDR3. CDR1 and CDR2 from the germline V gene are LGHNT and FRNRAP. J gave up 0 bases and V 4 bases, and 21 bases lay outside the gene matches. CDR3 DNA: TGTGCTAGTGGTTCCCTAGCCGGGAAGACTAGCGTCGACCCTAGCACAGATACGCAGTATTTT. This translates into CASGSLAGKTSVDPSTDTQYF.

This clonotype was detected many times. The rearrangement joins TRBV28 to TRBJ2-1; the match to TRBD2 covers 12 bases. The CDR3 runs 17 residues. Germline V gives CDR1 MDHEN, CDR2 SYDVKM. Trimming removed 4 bases from V and 7 bases from J; junction bases left unmatched: 11. CDR3 DNA: TGTGCCAGCAGTTCTAGCGGGAGGGCCAAGGGGACGAATGAGCAGTTCTTC. This translates into CASSSSGRAKGTNEQFF.